This T cell receptor (beta chain) appears in the sequencing data of a study of T cells in Graves' hyperthyroidism and ophthalmopathy. Study context: Peripheral blood specimens were obtained at initial diagnosis, prior to any treatment.

This clonotype was seen more than once but under ten times. Its antigen is unknown. Amplified TCR beta CDR3 regions derived from RNA transcripts. First-round RT-PCR of the TCR CDR3 relied on the HTBI primer set. TCRdb reanalysed the multiplex PCR reads using MiXCR and keeps one entry per CDR3 protein. The sample comprises 500,000 to 750,000 distinct CDR3 sequences, about a sixth of which are singletons, and about 7% rests with the top ten. Study outcomes and limitations: Also found in blood were most expanded thyroid clonotypes above 0.001.

V lost 1 base to trimming and J lost 2 bases; unmatched junction nucleotides: 1. The CDR3 sequence is 15 residues long. Germline loops: CDR1 LGHNA, CDR2 YSLEER. The study based diagnoses on clinical symptoms, serum thyroxine and TRAb, thyroid ultrasound and orbital computed tomography. The authors took PBMCs from 10 ml fresh peripheral blood. The sample was blood. This receptor was taken from a woman in her 30s with Graves' hyperthyroidism. V gene TRBV4-3 combines with J gene TRBJ1-2; 10 bases fit TRBD1. This CDR3 is CASSQVDRGNYGYTF. For the CDR3, the DNA is TGCGCCAGCAGCCAAGTGGACAGGGGGAACTATGGCTACACCTTC.